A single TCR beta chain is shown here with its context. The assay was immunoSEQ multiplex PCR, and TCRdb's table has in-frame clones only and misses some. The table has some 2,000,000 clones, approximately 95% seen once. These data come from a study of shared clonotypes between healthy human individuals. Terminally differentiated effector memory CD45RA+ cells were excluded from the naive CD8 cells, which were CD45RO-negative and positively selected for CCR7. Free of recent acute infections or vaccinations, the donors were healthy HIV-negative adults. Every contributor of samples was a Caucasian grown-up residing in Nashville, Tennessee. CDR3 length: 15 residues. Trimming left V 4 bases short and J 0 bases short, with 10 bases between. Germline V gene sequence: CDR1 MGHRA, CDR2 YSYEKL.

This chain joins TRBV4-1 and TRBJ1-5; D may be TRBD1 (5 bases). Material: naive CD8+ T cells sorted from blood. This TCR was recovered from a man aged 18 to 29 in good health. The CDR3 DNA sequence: TGCGCCAGCAGCCCCCGGGACGGTAGCAATCAGCCCCAGCATTTT. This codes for CASSPRDGSNQPQHF.